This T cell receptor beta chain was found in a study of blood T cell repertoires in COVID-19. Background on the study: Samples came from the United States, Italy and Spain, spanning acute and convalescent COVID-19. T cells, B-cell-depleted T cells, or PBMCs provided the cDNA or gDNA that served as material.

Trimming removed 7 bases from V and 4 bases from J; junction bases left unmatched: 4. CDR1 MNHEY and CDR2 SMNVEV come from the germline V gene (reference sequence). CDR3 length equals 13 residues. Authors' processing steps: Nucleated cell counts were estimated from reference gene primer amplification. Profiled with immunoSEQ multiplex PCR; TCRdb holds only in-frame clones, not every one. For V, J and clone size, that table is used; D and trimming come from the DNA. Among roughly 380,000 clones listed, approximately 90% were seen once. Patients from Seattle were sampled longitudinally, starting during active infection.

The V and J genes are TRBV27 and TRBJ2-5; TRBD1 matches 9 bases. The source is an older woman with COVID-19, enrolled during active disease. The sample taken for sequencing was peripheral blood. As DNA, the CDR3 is TGTGCCAGCACCGGACAGGGGAGAGAGACCCAGTACTTC. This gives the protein CASTGQGRETQYF.